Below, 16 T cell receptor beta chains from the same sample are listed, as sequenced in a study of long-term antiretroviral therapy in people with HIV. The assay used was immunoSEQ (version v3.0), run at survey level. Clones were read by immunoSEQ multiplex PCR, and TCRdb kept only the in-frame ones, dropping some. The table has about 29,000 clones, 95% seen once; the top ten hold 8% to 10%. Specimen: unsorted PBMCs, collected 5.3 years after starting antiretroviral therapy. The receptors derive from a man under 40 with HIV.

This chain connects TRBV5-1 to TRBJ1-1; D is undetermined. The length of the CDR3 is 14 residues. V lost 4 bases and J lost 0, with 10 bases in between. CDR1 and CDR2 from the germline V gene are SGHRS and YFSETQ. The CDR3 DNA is TGCGCCAGCAGCATGTTCGGAATGAACACTGAAGCTTTCTTT. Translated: CASSMFGMNTEAFF.

CDR3 sequence: CASSVPTGGPTDTQYF. The CDR3 nucleotides are TGTGCCAGCAGTGTACCGACAGGGGGCCCCACAGATACGCAGTATTTT. This chain links TRBV6-1 with TRBJ2-3; the match to TRBD1 covers 10 bases. Per the germline V gene, CDR1 is MNHNS and CDR2 is SASEGT. The CDR3 length is 16 residues. The ends lost 4 bases at V and 2 bases at J; junction bases unmatched: 6.

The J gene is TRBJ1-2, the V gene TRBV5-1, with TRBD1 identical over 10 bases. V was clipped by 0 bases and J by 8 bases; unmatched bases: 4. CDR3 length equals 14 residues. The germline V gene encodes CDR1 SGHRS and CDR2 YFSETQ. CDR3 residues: CASSLVGTGEGYTF. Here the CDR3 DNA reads TGCGCCAGCAGCTTGGTTGGGACAGGGGAAGGCTACACCTTC.

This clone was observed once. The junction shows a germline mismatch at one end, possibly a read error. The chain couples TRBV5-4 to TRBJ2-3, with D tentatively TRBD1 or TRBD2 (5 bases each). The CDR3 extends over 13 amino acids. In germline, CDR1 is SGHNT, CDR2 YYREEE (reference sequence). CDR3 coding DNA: TGTGCCAGCAGATTGGGGGGCACAGATACGCAGTATTTT. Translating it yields CASRLGGTDTQYF.

This CDR3 reads CAWRGVGETQYF. DNA of the CDR3: TGTGCCTGGCGGGGAGTGGGGGAGACCCAGTACTTC. The J gene is TRBJ2-5, the V gene TRBV30; tentative D call: TRBD2 (5 bases). The CDR3 is made up of 12 amino acids. Trimming shortened V by 5 bases and J by 5 bases, and 12 bases separated the two germline ends. Germline-derived CDR1 and CDR2 are GTSNPN and SVGIG (reference sequence).

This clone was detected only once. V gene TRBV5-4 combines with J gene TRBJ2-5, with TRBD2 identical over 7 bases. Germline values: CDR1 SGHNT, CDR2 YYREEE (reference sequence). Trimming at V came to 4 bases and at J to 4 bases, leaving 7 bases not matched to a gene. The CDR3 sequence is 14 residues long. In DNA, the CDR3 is TGTGCCAGCAGCAGCCGGGACTACCGAGAGACCCAGTACTTC. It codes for CASSSRDYRETQYF.

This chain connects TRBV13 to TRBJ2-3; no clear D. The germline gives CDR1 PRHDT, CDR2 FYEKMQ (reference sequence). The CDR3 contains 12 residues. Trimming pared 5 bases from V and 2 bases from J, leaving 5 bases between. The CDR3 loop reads CASSAYTDTQYF. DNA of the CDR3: TGTGCCAGCAGCGCCTACACAGATACGCAGTATTTT.

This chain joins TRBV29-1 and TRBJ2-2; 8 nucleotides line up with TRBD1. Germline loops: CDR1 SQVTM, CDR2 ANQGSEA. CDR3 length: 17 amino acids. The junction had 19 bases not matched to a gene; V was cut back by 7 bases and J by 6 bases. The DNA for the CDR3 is TGCAGCGCCGCAAGACAGGGGAGCGCTCTCCTATCCGGGGAGCTGTTTTTT. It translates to CSAARQGSALLSGELFF.

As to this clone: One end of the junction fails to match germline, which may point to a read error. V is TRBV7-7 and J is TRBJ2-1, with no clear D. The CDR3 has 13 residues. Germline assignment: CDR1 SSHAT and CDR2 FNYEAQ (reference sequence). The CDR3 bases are TGTGCTAGCAGCTTAGCTGAGGCGGATGAGCAGTTCTTC. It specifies CASSLAEADEQFF.

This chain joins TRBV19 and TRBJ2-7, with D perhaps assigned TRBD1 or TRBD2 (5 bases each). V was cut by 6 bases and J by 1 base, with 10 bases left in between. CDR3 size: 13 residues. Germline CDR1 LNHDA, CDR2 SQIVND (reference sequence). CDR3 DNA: TGTGCCAGTAGCTCCGGGACGTCCTACGAGCAGTACTTC. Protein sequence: CASSSGTSYEQYF.

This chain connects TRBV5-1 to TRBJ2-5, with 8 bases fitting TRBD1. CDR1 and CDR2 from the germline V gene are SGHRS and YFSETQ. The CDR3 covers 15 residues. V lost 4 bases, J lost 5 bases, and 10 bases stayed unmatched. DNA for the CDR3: TGCGCCAGCAGCCCCCAGGGGGCGCAGGTGGAGACCCAGTACTTC. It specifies CASSPQGAQVETQYF.

The CDR3 reads CSADRSVEAFF. The DNA for the CDR3 is TGCAGTGCTGACAGGAGCGTTGAAGCTTTCTTT. The chain uses TRBV20-1 and TRBJ1-1; maybe TRBD1 (6 bases). The germline V and J ends were trimmed by 5 bases and 7 bases, with 11 bases remaining between them. This CDR3 contains 11 residues. In germline, CDR1 is DFQATT, CDR2 SNEGSKA (reference sequence).

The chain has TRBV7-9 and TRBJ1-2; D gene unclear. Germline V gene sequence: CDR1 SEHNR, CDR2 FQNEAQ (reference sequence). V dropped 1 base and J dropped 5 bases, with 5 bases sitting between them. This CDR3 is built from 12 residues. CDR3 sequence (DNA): TGTGCCAGCAGCTTAGGGTCGTATGGCTACACCTTC. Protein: CASSLGSYGYTF. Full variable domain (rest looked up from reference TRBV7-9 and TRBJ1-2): DTGVSQNPRHKITKRGQNVTFRCDPISEHNRLYWYRQTLGQGPEFLTYFQNEAQLEKSRLLSDRFSAERPKGSFSTLEIQRTEQGDSAMYLCASSLGSYGYTFGSGTRLTVV.

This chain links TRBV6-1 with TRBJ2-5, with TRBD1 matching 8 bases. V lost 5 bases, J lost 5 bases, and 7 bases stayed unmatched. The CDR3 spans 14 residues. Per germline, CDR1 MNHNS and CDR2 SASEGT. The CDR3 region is CASSKDRAGETQYF. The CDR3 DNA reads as TGTGCCAGCAGTAAGGACAGGGCGGGGGAGACCCAGTACTTC.

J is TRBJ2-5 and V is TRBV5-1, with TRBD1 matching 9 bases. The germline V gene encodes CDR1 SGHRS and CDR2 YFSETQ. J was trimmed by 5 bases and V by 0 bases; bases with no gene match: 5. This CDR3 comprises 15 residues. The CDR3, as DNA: TGCGCCAGCAGCTTGGACGGGACAGGGATCGAGACCCAGTACTTC. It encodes CASSLDGTGIETQYF.

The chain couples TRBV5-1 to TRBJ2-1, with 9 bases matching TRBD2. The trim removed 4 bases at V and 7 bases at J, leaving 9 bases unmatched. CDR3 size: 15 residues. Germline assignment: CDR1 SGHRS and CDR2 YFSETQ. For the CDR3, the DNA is TGCGCCAGCAGCCCTGCGGGTGGACTAGCGAATGAGCAGTTCTTC. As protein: CASSPAGGLANEQFF. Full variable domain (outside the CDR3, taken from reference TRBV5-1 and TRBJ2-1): KAGVTQTPRYLIKTRGQQVTLSCSPISGHRSVSWYQQTPGQGLQFLFEYFSETQRNKGNFPGRFSGRQFSNSRSEMNVSTLELGDSALYLCASSPAGGLANEQFFGPGTRLTVL.